This is a list of T cell receptor beta chains from one sample in a study of graft-versus-host responses after intestinal transplantation. Libraries were prepared by immunoSEQ multiplex PCR; TCRdb keeps only in-frame clonotypes and omits some of them. This table has tens of thousands of clones, roughly 94% appearing once. Sequences were derived from PBMCs, sampled 156 days after intestinal transplant. The receptors were gathered from a human patient who received an intestinal transplant, so some T cells may come from the graft donor. CDR3s include the opening cysteine and the closing phenylalanine or tryptophan. Each record gives: D gene, J gene, clone size, V gene, CDR3 length, CDR3 protein, CDR3 DNA. D genes are given only for firm matches. For some rows the clone size is stated as once, few or many, or as a class when expanded; others skip it.

d_call: NA
j_call: TRBJ2-3
clone_size: NA
v_call: TRBV11-2
cdr3_length: 15
cdr3_aa: CASSLVGGATDTQYF
cdr3_nt: TGTGCCAGCAGCTTAGTAGGGGGAGCCACAGATACGCAGTATTTT

d_call: NA
j_call: TRBJ2-1
clone_size: NA
v_call: TRBV30
cdr3_length: 14
cdr3_aa: CAWSRSGSYNEQFF
cdr3_nt: TGTGCCTGGAGTAGATCGGGCTCCTACAATGAGCAGTTCTTC

d_call: NA
j_call: TRBJ2-3
clone_size: NA
v_call: TRBV11-3
cdr3_length: 14
cdr3_aa: CASSLDQIFGTQYF
cdr3_nt: TGTGCCAGCAGCTTAGACCAGATTTTCGGTACGCAGTATTTT

d_call: NA
j_call: TRBJ1-5
clone_size: once
v_call: TRBV7-9
cdr3_length: 13
cdr3_aa: CASSLGGGQPQHF
cdr3_nt: TGTGCCAGCAGCTTAGGAGGGGGTCAGCCCCAGCATTTT

d_call: TRBD1
j_call: TRBJ2-7
clone_size: NA
v_call: TRBV27
cdr3_length: 16
cdr3_aa: CASSSFRGTGWYEQYF
cdr3_nt: TGTGCCAGCAGTTCATTTAGGGGGACAGGGTGGTACGAGCAGTACTTC

d_call: TRBD2
j_call: TRBJ2-1
clone_size: once
v_call: TRBV5-8
cdr3_length: 17
cdr3_aa: CASSRGLAGALDHEQFF
cdr3_nt: TGTGCCAGCAGCCGGGGACTAGCGGGGGCCTTAGACCATGAGCAGTTCTTC

d_call: NA
j_call: TRBJ1-4
clone_size: NA
v_call: TRBV2
cdr3_length: 18
cdr3_aa: CASIDPRWHAATNEKLFF
cdr3_nt: TGTGCCAGCATCGACCCACGGTGGCACGCAGCAACTAATGAAAAACTGTTTTTT

d_call: NA
j_call: TRBJ2-1
clone_size: few
v_call: TRBV27
cdr3_length: 13
cdr3_aa: CASSFSGYNEQFF
cdr3_nt: TGTGCCAGCAGTTTTTCAGGCTACAATGAGCAGTTCTTC

d_call: TRBD2
j_call: TRBJ2-3
clone_size: NA
v_call: TRBV7-3
cdr3_length: 15
cdr3_aa: CASSSSGGSTDTQYF
cdr3_nt: TGTGCCAGCAGCTCGAGCGGGGGGAGCACAGATACGCAGTATTTT

d_call: TRBD1
j_call: TRBJ2-7
clone_size: NA
v_call: TRBV7-6
cdr3_length: 15
cdr3_aa: CASSVTGTGSYEQYF
cdr3_nt: TGTGCCAGCAGCGTTACCGGGACAGGGTCCTACGAGCAGTACTTC

d_call: NA
j_call: TRBJ2-1
clone_size: NA
v_call: TRBV5-1
cdr3_length: 16
cdr3_aa: CASSPEWTARRNEQFF
cdr3_nt: TGCGCCAGCAGCCCGGAGTGGACCGCCAGACGGAATGAGCAGTTCTTC

d_call: NA
j_call: TRBJ1-1
clone_size: NA
v_call: TRBV16
cdr3_length: 14
cdr3_aa: CASSPREGNTEAFF
cdr3_nt: TGTGCCAGCAGCCCCCGAGAGGGTAACACTGAAGCTTTCTTT

d_call: TRBD2
j_call: TRBJ2-2
clone_size: once
v_call: TRBV5-6
cdr3_length: 16
cdr3_aa: CASSDGTSGNTGELFF
cdr3_nt: TGTGCCAGCAGCGACGGGACTAGCGGGAACACCGGGGAGCTGTTTTTT

d_call: NA
j_call: TRBJ2-7
clone_size: NA
v_call: TRBV4-2
cdr3_length: 15
cdr3_aa: CASSQEGAEAYEQYF
cdr3_nt: TGTGCCAGCAGCCAAGAGGGGGCAGAGGCCTACGAGCAGTACTTC

d_call: TRBD1
j_call: TRBJ1-1
clone_size: NA
v_call: TRBV12-5
cdr3_length: 14
cdr3_aa: CASGRDRVYAEAFF
cdr3_nt: TGTGCTAGCGGTAGGGACAGGGTATACGCTGAAGCTTTCTTT

d_call: NA
j_call: TRBJ1-3
clone_size: NA
v_call: TRBV5-1
cdr3_length: 16
cdr3_aa: CASSSEVLSSGNTIYF
cdr3_nt: TGCGCCAGCAGCTCAGAAGTGTTAAGCTCTGGAAACACCATATATTTT

d_call: TRBD2
j_call: TRBJ2-1
clone_size: NA
v_call: TRBV6-1
cdr3_length: 18
cdr3_aa: CASSERGRAGAAKNEQFF
cdr3_nt: TGTGCCAGCAGTGAAAGGGGCCGGGCGGGAGCAGCGAAAAATGAGCAGTTCTTC

d_call: TRBD2
j_call: TRBJ2-1
clone_size: NA
v_call: TRBV19
cdr3_length: 14
cdr3_aa: CASSPGGLSNEQFF
cdr3_nt: TGTGCCAGTAGCCCGGGAGGATTGAGCAATGAGCAGTTCTTC

d_call: NA
j_call: TRBJ2-5
clone_size: NA
v_call: TRBV5-8
cdr3_length: 14
cdr3_aa: CASSLRLGEKTQYF
cdr3_nt: TGTGCCAGCAGCTTGAGACTAGGGGAAAAGACCCAGTACTTC

d_call: TRBD2
j_call: TRBJ2-1
clone_size: NA
v_call: TRBV29-1
cdr3_length: 16
cdr3_aa: CSVQTGTRNYLNEQFF
cdr3_nt: TGCAGCGTTCAAACTGGGACTAGAAATTACTTGAATGAGCAGTTCTTC

d_call: NA
j_call: TRBJ1-3
clone_size: NA
v_call: TRBV4-1
cdr3_length: 15
cdr3_aa: CASSQERGAGNTIYF
cdr3_nt: TGCGCCAGCAGCCAAGAACGGGGGGCCGGAAACACCATATATTTT

d_call: TRBD1
j_call: TRBJ2-1
clone_size: few
v_call: TRBV29-1
cdr3_length: 13
cdr3_aa: CSVGTGSLNEQFF
cdr3_nt: TGCAGCGTCGGGACAGGTAGTCTCAATGAGCAGTTCTTC

d_call: NA
j_call: TRBJ2-4
clone_size: NA
v_call: TRBV19
cdr3_length: 13
cdr3_aa: CATSLGGGNIQYF
cdr3_nt: TGTGCCACCTCATTAGGAGGCGGAAACATTCAGTACTTC

d_call: NA
j_call: TRBJ1-2
clone_size: once
v_call: TRBV7-9
cdr3_length: 14
cdr3_aa: CASSLPGAVYGYTF
cdr3_nt: TGTGCCAGCAGCTTACCAGGGGCCGTCTATGGCTACACCTTC

d_call: NA
j_call: TRBJ2-7
clone_size: NA
v_call: TRBV7-2
cdr3_length: 16
cdr3_aa: CASSPGHRVGAYEQYF
cdr3_nt: TGTGCCAGCAGCCCAGGTCACCGGGTTGGAGCCTACGAGCAGTACTTC

d_call: NA
j_call: TRBJ2-7
clone_size: NA
v_call: TRBV6-6
cdr3_length: 13
cdr3_aa: CASSFSENYEQYF
cdr3_nt: TGTGCCAGCAGTTTTTCTGAGAACTACGAGCAGTACTTC

d_call: NA
j_call: TRBJ1-1
clone_size: NA
v_call: TRBV7-9
cdr3_length: 16
cdr3_aa: CASSLVTIQGITEAFF
cdr3_nt: TGTGCCAGCAGCTTAGTGACAATCCAGGGCATTACTGAAGCTTTCTTT

d_call: NA
j_call: TRBJ2-5
clone_size: NA
v_call: TRBV2
cdr3_length: 13
cdr3_aa: CASSGLGGETQYF
cdr3_nt: TGTGCCAGCAGTGGATTAGGGGGTGAGACCCAGTACTTC

d_call: TRBD1
j_call: TRBJ1-2
clone_size: once
v_call: TRBV6-1
cdr3_length: 19
cdr3_aa: CASSEALVWGKPGGLGYTF
cdr3_nt: TGTGCCAGCAGTGAAGCGCTTGTTTGGGGGAAACCAGGGGGGCTTGGCTACACCTTC

d_call: TRBD2
j_call: TRBJ2-5
clone_size: once
v_call: TRBV7-2
cdr3_length: 14
cdr3_aa: CASSFAGGGETQYF
cdr3_nt: TGTGCCAGCAGCTTTGCGGGGGGCGGGGAGACCCAGTACTTC

d_call: NA
j_call: TRBJ1-2
clone_size: NA
v_call: TRBV6-5
cdr3_length: 12
cdr3_aa: CASSYPGSGYTF
cdr3_nt: TGTGCCAGCAGTTACCCGGGTTCGGGCTACACCTTC

d_call: NA
j_call: TRBJ2-5
clone_size: NA
v_call: TRBV4-1
cdr3_length: 13
cdr3_aa: CASSQTPEETQYF
cdr3_nt: TGCGCCAGCAGCCAAACCCCGGAGGAGACCCAGTACTTC

d_call: NA
j_call: TRBJ2-1
clone_size: NA
v_call: TRBV4-3
cdr3_length: 15
cdr3_aa: CASSLGTTAYNEQFF
cdr3_nt: TGCGCCAGCAGCCTTGGGACGACAGCTTACAATGAGCAGTTCTTC

d_call: TRBD2
j_call: TRBJ2-7
clone_size: NA
v_call: TRBV7-2
cdr3_length: 15
cdr3_aa: CASSTTSGGHYEQYF
cdr3_nt: TGTGCCAGCAGCACCACTAGCGGGGGCCACTACGAGCAGTACTTC

d_call: NA
j_call: TRBJ1-5
clone_size: NA
v_call: TRBV18
cdr3_length: 14
cdr3_aa: CASSPEALQGPQHF
cdr3_nt: TGTGCCAGCTCACCGGAGGCCCTCCAGGGGCCCCAGCATTTT

d_call: TRBD2
j_call: TRBJ2-7
clone_size: NA
v_call: TRBV11-3
cdr3_length: 16
cdr3_aa: CASSPRLIAGDYEQYF
cdr3_nt: TGTGCCAGCAGCCCCCGGTTGATAGCGGGGGACTACGAGCAGTACTTC

d_call: TRBD2
j_call: TRBJ2-5
clone_size: once
v_call: TRBV27
cdr3_length: 15
cdr3_aa: CASSLLAGGQETQYF
cdr3_nt: TGTGCCAGCAGTTTATTAGCGGGGGGCCAAGAGACCCAGTACTTC

d_call: NA
j_call: TRBJ2-5
clone_size: NA
v_call: TRBV4-3
cdr3_length: 17
cdr3_aa: CASSQDSEGGQQETQYF
cdr3_nt: TGCGCCAGCAGCCAAGATTCGGAGGGGGGTCAACAAGAGACCCAGTACTTC

d_call: TRBD1
j_call: TRBJ1-4
clone_size: once
v_call: TRBV6-1
cdr3_length: 14
cdr3_aa: CASSEGQGFEKLFF
cdr3_nt: TGTGCCAGCAGTGAGGGACAGGGGTTTGAAAAACTGTTTTTT

d_call: TRBD1
j_call: TRBJ1-5
clone_size: NA
v_call: TRBV29-1
cdr3_length: 17
cdr3_aa: CSDPPGQGKTGNQPQHF
cdr3_nt: TGCAGCGACCCCCCGGGACAGGGGAAAACTGGCAATCAGCCCCAGCATTTT

d_call: NA
j_call: TRBJ1-1
clone_size: NA
v_call: TRBV28
cdr3_length: 13
cdr3_aa: CASSRQANTEAFF
cdr3_nt: TGTGCCAGCAGTCGACAGGCTAACACTGAAGCTTTCTTT

d_call: NA
j_call: TRBJ1-1
clone_size: NA
v_call: TRBV30
cdr3_length: 14
cdr3_aa: CAWSGLTENTEAFF
cdr3_nt: TGTGCCTGGAGTGGACTGACAGAGAACACTGAAGCTTTCTTT

d_call: NA
j_call: TRBJ2-1
clone_size: NA
v_call: TRBV20-1
cdr3_length: 11
cdr3_aa: CSARDSNEQFF
cdr3_nt: TGCAGTGCTAGAGACAGTAATGAGCAGTTCTTC

d_call: TRBD1
j_call: TRBJ1-2
clone_size: NA
v_call: TRBV6-6
cdr3_length: 13
cdr3_aa: CASRADRVAGYTF
cdr3_nt: TGTGCCAGCAGAGCGGACAGGGTTGCTGGCTACACCTTC